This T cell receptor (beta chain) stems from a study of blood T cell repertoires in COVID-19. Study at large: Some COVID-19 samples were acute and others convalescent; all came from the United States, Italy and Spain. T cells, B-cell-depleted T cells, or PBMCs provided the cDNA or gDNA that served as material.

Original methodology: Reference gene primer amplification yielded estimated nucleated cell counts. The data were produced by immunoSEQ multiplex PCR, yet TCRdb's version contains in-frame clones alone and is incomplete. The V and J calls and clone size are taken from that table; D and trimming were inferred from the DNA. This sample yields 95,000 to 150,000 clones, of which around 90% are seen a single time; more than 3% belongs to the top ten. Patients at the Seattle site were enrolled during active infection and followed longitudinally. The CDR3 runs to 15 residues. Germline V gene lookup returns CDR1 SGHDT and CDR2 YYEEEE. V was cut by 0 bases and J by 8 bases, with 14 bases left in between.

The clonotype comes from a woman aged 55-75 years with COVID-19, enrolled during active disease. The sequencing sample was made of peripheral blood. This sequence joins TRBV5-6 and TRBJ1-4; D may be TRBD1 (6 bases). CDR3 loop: CASSLESQGWEKLFF. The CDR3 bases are TGTGCCAGCAGCTTGGAATCCCAGGGGTGGGAAAAACTGTTTTTT.